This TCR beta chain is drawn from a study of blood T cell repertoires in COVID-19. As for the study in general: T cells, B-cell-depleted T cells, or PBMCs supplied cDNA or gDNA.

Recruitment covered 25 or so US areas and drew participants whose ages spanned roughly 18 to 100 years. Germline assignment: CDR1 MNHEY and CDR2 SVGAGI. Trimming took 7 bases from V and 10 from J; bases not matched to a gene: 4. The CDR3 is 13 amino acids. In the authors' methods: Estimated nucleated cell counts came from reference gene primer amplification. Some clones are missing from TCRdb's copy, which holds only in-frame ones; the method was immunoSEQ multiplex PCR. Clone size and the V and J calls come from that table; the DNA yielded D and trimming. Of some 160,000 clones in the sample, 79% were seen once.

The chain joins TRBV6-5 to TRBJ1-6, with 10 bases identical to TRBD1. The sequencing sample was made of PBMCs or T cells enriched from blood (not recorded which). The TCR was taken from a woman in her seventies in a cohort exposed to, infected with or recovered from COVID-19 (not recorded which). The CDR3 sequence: CASTRGQGSPLHF. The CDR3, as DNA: TGTGCCAGCACGAGGGGACAGGGGTCACCCCTCCACTTT.